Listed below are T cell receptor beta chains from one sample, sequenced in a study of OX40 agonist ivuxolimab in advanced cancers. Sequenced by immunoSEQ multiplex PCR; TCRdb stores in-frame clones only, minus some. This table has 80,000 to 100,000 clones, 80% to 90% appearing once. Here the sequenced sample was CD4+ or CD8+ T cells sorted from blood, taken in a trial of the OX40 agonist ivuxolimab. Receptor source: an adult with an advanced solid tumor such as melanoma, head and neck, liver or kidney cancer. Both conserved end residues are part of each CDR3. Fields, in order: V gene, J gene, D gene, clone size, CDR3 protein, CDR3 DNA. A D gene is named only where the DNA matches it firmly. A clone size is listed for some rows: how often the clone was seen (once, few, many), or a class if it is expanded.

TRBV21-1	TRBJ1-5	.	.	CASSNFSQGDQPQHF	TGTGCCAGCAGCAACTTTTCACAGGGGGATCAGCCCCAGCATTTT
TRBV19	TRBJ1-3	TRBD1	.	CASRQGATGNTIYF	TGTGCCAGTCGACAGGGGGCCACGGGAAACACCATATATTTT
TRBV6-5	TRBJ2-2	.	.	CASSPPSHGTGELFF	TGTGCCAGCAGTCCTCCCTCACATGGCACCGGGGAGCTGTTTTTT
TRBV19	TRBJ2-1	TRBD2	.	CASSAGPSGGTNEQFF	TGTGCCAGTAGTGCTGGACCTAGCGGAGGCACCAATGAGCAGTTCTTC
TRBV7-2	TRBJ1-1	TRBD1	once	CASSLTGGTEAFF	TGTGCCAGCAGCTTAACAGGGGGCACTGAAGCTTTCTTT
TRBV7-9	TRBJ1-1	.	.	CASREADTEAFF	TGTGCCAGCCGGGAAGCAGACACTGAAGCTTTCTTT
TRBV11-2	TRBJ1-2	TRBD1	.	CASSPGQGEVGYTF	TGTGCCAGCAGCCCCGGACAGGGAGAGGTGGGCTACACCTTC
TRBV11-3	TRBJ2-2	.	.	CASSAGTAPGELFF	TGTGCCAGCAGCGCAGGGACGGCTCCCGGGGAGCTGTTTTTT
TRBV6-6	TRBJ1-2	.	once	CASSSSTANYGYTF	TGTGCCAGCAGTTCCTCCACAGCGAACTATGGCTACACCTTC
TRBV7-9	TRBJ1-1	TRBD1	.	CASSPNAGTGRSGAFF	TGTGCCAGCAGTCCCAACGCCGGGACAGGGAGAAGTGGAGCTTTCTTT
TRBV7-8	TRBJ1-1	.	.	CASGKGSAWSEAFF	TGTGCCAGCGGAAAAGGGTCAGCATGGAGTGAAGCTTTCTTT
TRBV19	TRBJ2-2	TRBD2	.	CASTRLAGEAGELFF	TGTGCCAGTACCAGACTAGCGGGAGAGGCCGGGGAGCTGTTTTTT
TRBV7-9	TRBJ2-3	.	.	CASSLAWGDTQYF	TGTGCCAGCAGCTTAGCGTGGGGAGATACGCAGTATTTT
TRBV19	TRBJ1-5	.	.	CASSIRGESQPQHF	TGTGCCAGTAGTATTCGGGGGGAGAGTCAGCCCCAGCATTTT
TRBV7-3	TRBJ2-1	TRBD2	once	CASSPGGVRGNEQFF	TGTGCCAGCAGCCCCGGGGGGGTAAGGGGCAATGAGCAGTTCTTC
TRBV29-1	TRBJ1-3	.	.	CSAWGRGNTIYF	TGCAGCGCCTGGGGGCGTGGAAACACCATATATTTT
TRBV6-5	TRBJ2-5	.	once	CASSFAAGETQYF	TGTGCCAGCAGTTTCGCAGCGGGAGAGACCCAGTACTTC
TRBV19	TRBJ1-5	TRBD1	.	CASQTGGRIGWQPQHF	TGTGCCAGTCAGACAGGGGGAAGAATTGGTTGGCAGCCCCAGCATTTT
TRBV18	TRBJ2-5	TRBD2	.	CASSPRGAGERGQYF	TGTGCCAGCTCACCACGAGGGGCGGGAGAGCGTGGGCAGTACTTC
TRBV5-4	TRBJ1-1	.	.	CASSLGGDSTEAFF	TGTGCCAGCAGCTTGGGGGGAGACTCAACTGAAGCTTTCTTT
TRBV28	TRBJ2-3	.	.	CATTIRGDTQYF	TGTGCCACCACGATAAGGGGAGATACGCAGTATTTT
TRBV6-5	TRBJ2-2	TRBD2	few	CASRSSGRAGGELFF	TGTGCCAGCAGAAGTAGCGGGAGAGCGGGCGGGGAGCTGTTTTTT
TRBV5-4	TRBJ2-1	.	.	CASSSDQFSYNEQFF	TGTGCCAGCAGCAGTGATCAATTCTCCTACAATGAGCAGTTCTTC
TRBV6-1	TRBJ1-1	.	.	CASRFQGGTEAFF	TGTGCCAGCAGGTTTCAGGGAGGAACTGAAGCTTTCTTT
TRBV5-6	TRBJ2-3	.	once	CASSTGGALADTQYF	TGTGCCAGCAGCACTGGAGGGGCCTTGGCAGATACGCAGTATTTT
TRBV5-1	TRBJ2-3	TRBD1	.	CASSLSGQGLMSTDTQYF	TGCGCCAGCAGCTTGTCGGGACAGGGCCTTATGAGCACAGATACGCAGTATTTT
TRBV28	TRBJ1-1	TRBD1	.	CASSTIGTGRTEAFF	TGTGCCAGCAGTACCATCGGGACAGGGCGGACTGAAGCTTTCTTT
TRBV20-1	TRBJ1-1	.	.	CSPGNTEAFF	TGCAGTCCTGGGAACACTGAAGCTTTCTTT
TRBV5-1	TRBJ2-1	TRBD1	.	CASSSNRDSSYNEQFF	TGCGCCAGCAGCTCTAACCGGGACAGCTCCTACAATGAGCAGTTCTTC
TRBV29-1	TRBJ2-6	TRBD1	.	CSVVQGAQDVLTF	TGCAGCGTTGTACAGGGGGCGCAGGACGTCCTGACTTTC
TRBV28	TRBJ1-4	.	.	CASSSPRFNEKLFF	TGTGCCAGCAGTTCCCCGCGGTTTAACGAAAAACTGTTTTTT
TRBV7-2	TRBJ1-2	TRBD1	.	CASSPRDSNYGYTF	TGTGCCAGCAGCCCTCGGGACAGTAACTATGGCTACACCTTC
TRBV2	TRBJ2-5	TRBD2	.	CASQNTGGETQYF	TGTGCCTCCCAGAATACGGGAGGGGAGACCCAGTACTTC
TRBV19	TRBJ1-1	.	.	CASSSPTWPVTEAFF	TGTGCCAGTAGTTCACCGACGTGGCCGGTCACTGAAGCTTTCTTT
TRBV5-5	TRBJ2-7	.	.	CASSSGLQRREQYF	TGTGCCAGCAGCTCGGGACTTCAGAGGCGGGAGCAGTACTTC
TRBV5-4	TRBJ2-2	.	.	CASSLTGTGRTGELFF	TGTGCCAGCAGCTTAACGGGGACTGGACGCACCGGGGAGCTGTTTTTT
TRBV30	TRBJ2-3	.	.	CAWSVLLAGRTDTQYF	TGTGCCTGGAGTGTACTACTTGCGGGGCGCACAGATACGCAGTATTTT
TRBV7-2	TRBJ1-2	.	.	CASSSNENGYTF	TGTGCCAGCAGCTCCAACGAAAATGGCTACACCTTC
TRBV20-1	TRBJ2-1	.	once	CSAGHNEQFF	TGCAGTGCTGGTCACAATGAGCAGTTCTTC
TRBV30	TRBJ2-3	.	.	CAWTSGSDTQYF	TGTGCCTGGACGAGTGGGTCAGATACGCAGTATTTT
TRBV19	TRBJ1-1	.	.	CATSPQISNTEAFF	TGTGCCACCAGCCCACAGATCTCGAACACTGAAGCTTTCTTT
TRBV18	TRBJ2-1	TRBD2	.	CASSPPKRGLAAREQFF	TGTGCCAGCTCACCACCGAAAAGGGGACTAGCGGCAAGGGAGCAGTTCTTC
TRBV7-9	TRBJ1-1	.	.	CASSLDWSQAFF	TGTGCCAGCAGCTTAGATTGGAGTCAAGCTTTCTTT
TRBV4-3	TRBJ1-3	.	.	CASSQARGRGNTIYF	TGCGCCAGCAGCCAAGCAAGGGGCAGGGGAAACACCATATATTTT
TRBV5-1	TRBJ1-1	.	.	CASSSTSGAEAFF	TGCGCCAGCAGCTCCACGTCGGGGGCTGAAGCTTTCTTT
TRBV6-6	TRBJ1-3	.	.	CASSLGQGNTIYF	TGTGCCAGCAGTCTCGGACAGGGAAACACCATATATTTT
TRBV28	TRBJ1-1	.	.	CASRSPNTEAFF	TGTGCCAGCAGGTCACCGAACACTGAAGCTTTCTTT
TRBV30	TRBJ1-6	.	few	CAWTATTGAYSPLHF	TGTGCCTGGACCGCAACGACAGGAGCTTATTCACCCCTCCACTTT
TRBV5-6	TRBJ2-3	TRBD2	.	CASSSPGASGSTDTQYF	TGTGCCAGCAGCTCCCCCGGGGCTAGCGGGAGCACAGATACGCAGTATTTT